This T cell receptor (beta chain) was observed in a study of blood T cell repertoires in COVID-19. Study as a whole: The United States, Italy and Spain supplied acute and convalescent COVID-19 samples. Sources were T cells, B-cell-depleted T cells, or PBMCs; the material itself was cDNA or gDNA.

Germline CDR1 reads SGHKS; CDR2 reads YYEKEE (reference sequence). The CDR3 extends over 12 amino acids. Trimming stripped 4 bases from V and 7 bases from J, with 11 bases between. Per the original data handling: Amplifying reference gene primers gave estimates of nucleated cell counts. The protocol was immunoSEQ multiplex PCR, while the TCRdb copy is restricted to in-frame clones and leaves out a portion. The DNA was the basis for D and trimming; V, J and clone size are from that table. Among about 200,000 clones, about 88% were seen once, and the ten largest hold roughly 10%. The Seattle site enrolled patients during active infection and followed them longitudinally.

J is TRBJ1-1 and V is TRBV5-5; D unresolved. The sample comprised peripheral blood. The source of this sequence is a woman between 45 and 65 years old with COVID-19, enrolled during active disease. The CDR3 sequence is CASSRREGEAFF. The DNA for the CDR3 is TGTGCCAGCAGCAGGAGGGAGGGTGAAGCTTTCTTT.